This T cell receptor beta chain was captured by sequencing in a study of T-cell reconstitution after alpha-beta-depleted transplantation in children. The library targeted TCRbeta and was prepared with unique molecular identifiers. TCRdb itself ran the PCR reads through MiXCR, one entry per CDR3 protein. The sample comprises some 600,000 distinct CDR3 sequences, around 16% of which are singletons, and approximately 1% rests with the top ten. The CDR3 length is 17 residues. Germline CDR1 is DFQATT and CDR2 is SNEGSKA (reference sequence). The V gene end was trimmed by 4 bases and the J gene end by 0 bases; junction bases not matched to a gene: 15. This clonotype was counted at least ten times.

The receptor was derived from a human donor who donated a stem cell graft to a child with acute myeloid leukemia. The sequences come from PBMCs from the stem cell graft donor, collected from the stem cell graft. The chain carries TRBV20-1 and TRBJ2-7, with 7 nucleotides matching TRBD2. The CDR3 bases are TGCAGTGCTACTAGCGGCGATCGCTTATCCCACTCCTACGAGCAGTACTTC. As protein: CSATSGDRLSHSYEQYF.